These T cell receptor beta chains were read from a single sample in a study of blood T cell repertoires in COVID-19. Generated by immunoSEQ multiplex PCR, the TCRdb table keeps only in-frame clones and is missing some. The table lists under 55,000 clones, over 85% of them singletons. The material sequenced was peripheral blood. The receptors come from a human donor in a cohort sampled during active COVID-19. Each CDR3 is given with its conserved first and last residue. Fields, in order: V gene, clone size, D gene, J gene, CDR3 protein, CDR3 DNA. A D gene is named only where the DNA matches it firmly. Clone size appears in some rows only: once, few, many, or a class for an expanded clone.

v_call: TRBV4-2
clone_size: NA
d_call: NA
j_call: TRBJ1-1
cdr3_aa: CASSQDRDTEAFF
cdr3_nt: TGTGCCAGCAGCCAAGACCGGGACACTGAAGCTTTCTTT

v_call: TRBV18
clone_size: NA
d_call: TRBD1
j_call: TRBJ2-7
cdr3_aa: CASSPSGGPYEQYF
cdr3_nt: TGTGCCAGCTCACCGTCAGGGGGACCCTACGAGCAGTACTTC

v_call: TRBV7-9
clone_size: NA
d_call: TRBD1
j_call: TRBJ1-1
cdr3_aa: CASSLDRGPTEAFF
cdr3_nt: TGTGCCAGCAGCTTAGACAGGGGGCCAACTGAAGCTTTCTTT

v_call: TRBV20-1
clone_size: NA
d_call: NA
j_call: TRBJ2-7
cdr3_aa: CSAPNGEQYF
cdr3_nt: TGCAGTGCTCCGAACGGCGAGCAGTACTTC

v_call: TRBV15
clone_size: once
d_call: TRBD1
j_call: TRBJ2-4
cdr3_aa: CATSRLQGAKNIQYF
cdr3_nt: TGTGCCACCAGCAGGCTACAGGGGGCCAAAAACATTCAGTACTTC

v_call: TRBV11-2
clone_size: once
d_call: TRBD2
j_call: TRBJ2-7
cdr3_aa: CASSFERGTYEQYF
cdr3_nt: TGTGCCAGCAGCTTCGAGCGGGGGACCTACGAGCAGTACTTC

v_call: TRBV6-5
clone_size: NA
d_call: TRBD1
j_call: TRBJ2-7
cdr3_aa: CASSTGQGWEQYF
cdr3_nt: TGTGCCAGCAGTACGGGACAGGGCTGGGAGCAGTACTTC

v_call: TRBV5-1
clone_size: NA
d_call: NA
j_call: TRBJ1-1
cdr3_aa: CASSFRGHENTEAFF
cdr3_nt: TGCGCCAGCAGCTTTCGGGGACACGAGAACACTGAAGCTTTCTTT

v_call: TRBV30
clone_size: NA
d_call: NA
j_call: TRBJ1-1
cdr3_aa: CAWSTTGLTNTEAFF
cdr3_nt: TGTGCCTGGAGTACAACGGGACTTACGAACACTGAAGCTTTCTTT

v_call: TRBV5-6
clone_size: NA
d_call: NA
j_call: TRBJ2-7
cdr3_aa: CASSLGPGSQDEQYF
cdr3_nt: TGTGCCAGCAGCTTGGGCCCGGGGAGTCAGGACGAGCAGTACTTC

v_call: TRBV27
clone_size: NA
d_call: TRBD1
j_call: TRBJ2-7
cdr3_aa: CASSLAGTGPYEQYF
cdr3_nt: TGTGCCAGCAGTTTGGCCGGGACAGGGCCCTACGAGCAGTACTTC

v_call: TRBV18
clone_size: once
d_call: TRBD1
j_call: TRBJ1-5
cdr3_aa: CASSPTPGQGNQPQHF
cdr3_nt: TGTGCCAGCTCACCCACCCCCGGACAGGGGAATCAGCCCCAGCATTTT